A single sample gave rise to the 17 T cell receptor beta chains below, sequenced in a study of T cells after yellow fever vaccination. TCRdb re-analysed the 5' RACE reads in MiXCR, keeping a single row per CDR3 protein. This table has 120,000 or so distinct CDR3 sequences, around 15% appearing once. Sequences were derived from CD8+ T cells sorted from PBMCs, sampled 5 days after the yellow fever booster vaccination. The receptors shown here come from a man in his late teens or twenties who received the YFV17D yellow fever vaccine.

The chain combines TRBV7-9 with TRBJ1-4; 7 bases are a match to TRBD1. CDR1 is SEHNR and CDR2 is FQNEAQ in the germline V gene (reference sequence). The J segment lost 7 bases and the V segment lost 5 bases, leaving 7 bases of the junction unmatched. The CDR3 sequence is 14 residues long. This CDR3 reads CASSAGQLPEKLFF. CDR3 bases: TGTGCCAGCAGCGCGGGACAGCTCCCTGAAAAACTGTTTTTT.

The genes are TRBV3-1 and TRBJ1-1; D ambiguous. The CDR3 runs to 15 residues. CDR1 is LGHDT and CDR2 is YNNKEL in the germline V gene (reference sequence). The V end was cut by 3 bases, the J end by 2 bases, with 13 bases between. CDR3 bases: TGTGCCAGCAGCCAGATAATCATGACTAACACTGAAGCTTTCTTT. Residues: CASSQIIMTNTEAFF. Together with reference TRBV3-1 and TRBJ1-1, the CDR3 gives the full variable domain: DTAVSQTPKYLVTQMGNDKSIKCEQNLGHDTMYWYKQDSKKFLKIMFSYNNKELIINETVPNRFSPKSPDKAHLNLHINSLELGDSAVYFCASSQIIMTNTEAFFGQGTRLTVV.

This clonotype was picked up a small number of times. The chain couples TRBV6-2 or TRBV6-3 to TRBJ2-6, with D possibly TRBD1 on 5 matching bases. V was trimmed by 5 bases and J by 0 bases, leaving 23 bases between them. CDR3 length equals 20 residues. Per the germline V gene, CDR1 is MNHEY and CDR2 is SVGEGT. The CDR3 sequence: CASSTPRADGPSSGANVLTF. CDR3 DNA: TGTGCCAGCAGTACCCCCAGGGCAGACGGGCCAAGCTCTGGGGCCAACGTCCTGACTTTC.

The chain employs TRBV7-9 and TRBJ1-1; a possible D gene is TRBD1 (6 bases). The germline gives CDR1 SEHNR, CDR2 FQNEAQ (reference sequence). This CDR3 is built from 13 residues. The ends were cut back, 4 bases at V and 6 bases at J, with 12 bases in the middle. The DNA of the CDR3 is TGTGCCAGCAGCTCGACAGGAGAAGCTGAAGCTTTCTTT. As protein: CASSSTGEAEAFF.

This clonotype has only a few counts. The rearrangement links TRBV12-3 or TRBV12-4 to TRBJ2-5, with 8 bases fitting TRBD1. V trimming: 8 bases; J trimming: 5 bases; junction bases outside the gene matches: 13. The CDR3 runs 15 residues. The DNA for the CDR3 is TGTGCCAGCCGGGACGGACAGGGACCGTGGGAGACCCAGTACTTC. Its protein is CASRDGQGPWETQYF.

The sample holds a few counts of this clonotype. V usage is TRBV12-3 or TRBV12-4 and J usage is TRBJ1-2; D unclear. Trimming cost V 2 bases and J 4 bases, with 11 bases left between them. The CDR3 consists of 14 residues. CDR3 nucleotides: TGTGCCAGCAGTTTAAAGGGCAGGCCCTATGGCTACACCTTC. Protein product: CASSLKGRPYGYTF.

The chain carries TRBV7-9 and TRBJ1-2; no clear D. Germline CDR1 SEHNR, CDR2 FQNEAQ (reference sequence). V lost 0 bases, J lost 9 bases, and 14 bases lay in between. The CDR3 covers 14 residues. The CDR3 DNA reads TGTGCCAGCAGCTTAGCGCAGGAGGGATCACGCTACACCTTC. Translating gives CASSLAQEGSRYTF.

This clonotype turned up a few times. The CDR3 loop reads CASSLGPGDIQYF. The CDR3 coding sequence is TGTGCCAGCAGTTTAGGCCCTGGGGACATTCAGTACTTC. The chain couples TRBV6-2 or TRBV6-3 to TRBJ2-4; no clear D gene. Germline CDR1 and CDR2: MNHEY and SVGEGT. The CDR3 runs 13 residues. The ends were cut back, 4 bases at V and 8 bases at J, with 12 bases in the middle.

This clonotype has only a few counts. The chain carries TRBV11-1 and TRBJ2-3; TRBD1 agrees at 9 bases. CDR3 length: 15 amino acids. The germline V gene encodes CDR1 SGHAT and CDR2 FQDESV (reference sequence). V lost 2 bases and J lost 5; bases outside the gene matches: 5. The CDR3 spells CASSLPGQGRDTQYF. CDR3 coding DNA: TGTGCCAGCAGCTTACCGGGACAGGGTAGAGATACGCAGTATTTT.

CDR3 residues: CASSLNGDTQYF. DNA of the CDR3: TGTGCCAGCAGCTTAAATGGCGATACGCAGTATTTT. The chain employs TRBV7-6 and TRBJ2-3; D is unresolved. Germline CDR1 reads SGHVS; CDR2 reads FNYEAQ. The CDR3 is 12 amino acids. Deletions cut 2 bases from V and 6 bases from J, with 6 bases between.

The J gene is TRBJ2-2, the V gene TRBV4-3, with 9 nucleotides matching TRBD2. Germline V gene sequence: CDR1 LGHNA, CDR2 YSLEER. CDR3 length: 17 residues. With V trimmed by 0 bases and J by 5 bases, 7 bases remained unmatched. The CDR3 protein is CASSQDVASGVTGELFF. CDR3 bases: TGCGCCAGCAGCCAAGATGTGGCTAGCGGGGTTACCGGGGAGCTGTTTTTT.

This clonotype was observed a handful of times. The gene calls are TRBV20-1 and TRBJ1-6, with D hard to call. This CDR3 is 17 amino acids long. Germline values: CDR1 DFQATT, CDR2 SNEGSKA (reference sequence). The V end lost 3 bases, the J end lost 5 bases, and 20 bases lay between the germline ends. Here the CDR3 DNA reads TGCAGTGCTAGGATTACCGACGCGAAATTAAATAATTCACCCCTCCACTTT. Translation gives CSARITDAKLNNSPLHF.

This clonotype was seen only a few times. The CDR3 spells CASSSIFTGGAGELFF. CDR3 DNA sequence: TGTGCCAGCAGTTCTATCTTCACAGGGGGAGCCGGGGAGCTGTTTTTT. The chain employs TRBV27 and TRBJ2-2, with 8 positions matching TRBD1. The V gene's germline CDR1 is MNHEY and CDR2 SMNVEV (reference sequence). Unmatched junction bases numbered 10, after V lost 4 bases and J lost 6 bases. This CDR3 spans 16 amino acids.

This rearrangement joins TRBV19 to TRBJ1-2; the match to TRBD1 covers 7 bases. V shed 3 bases, J shed 4 bases, and the junction held 2 bases outside the gene matches. The CDR3 runs 13 residues. From germline, CDR1 is LNHDA and CDR2 SQIVND (reference sequence). The CDR3 coding sequence is TGTGCCAGTAGTATCCAGGGGGTCTATGGCTACACCTTC. This translates into CASSIQGVYGYTF.

The chain is built from TRBV12-3 or TRBV12-4 and TRBJ2-1, with 8 bases that match TRBD1. The CDR3 contains 14 residues. The junction had 4 bases not matched to a gene; V was cut back by 8 bases and J by 1 base. In DNA form, the CDR3 reads TGTGCCAGCGGCAGGGGGCGGTCCTACAATGAGCAGTTCTTC. Encoded protein: CASGRGRSYNEQFF.

The chain uses TRBV6-6 and TRBJ2-1, with D uncertain. V lost 0 bases and J 4 bases, leaving 10 bases between the germline ends. The CDR3 has 15 residues. Germline V gene sequence: CDR1 MNHNY, CDR2 SVGAGI (reference sequence). DNA of the CDR3: TGTGCCAGCAGTTACTCGGGCAGAGAGTACAATGAGCAGTTCTTC. This translates into CASSYSGREYNEQFF.

This clonotype was found many times. The rearrangement links TRBV6-2 or TRBV6-3 to TRBJ2-7; TRBD1 agrees at 9 bases. The CDR3 is made up of 16 amino acids. Germline V lookup: CDR1 MNHEY, CDR2 SVGEGT. J lost 0 bases, V lost 5 bases, and 8 bases had no gene match. This chain's CDR3 is CASSPAGTGSSYEQYV. The DNA of the CDR3 is TGTGCCAGCAGTCCGGCCGGGACAGGGAGCTCCTACGAGCAGTACGTC.